This passage covers 16 T cell receptor beta chains from one sample sequenced in a study of blood T cells in healthy people across ages. Next came a second PCR, run for about 7 to 12 cycles, which used a sample-barcoded 5' primer along with a J-beta primer mix. In TCRdb, the 5' RACE reads were re-called with MiXCR into one record per CDR3 protein. The profile covers around 1.5 million distinct CDR3 sequences, with 59% appearing a single time and roughly 7% taken by the ten largest. Sequencing input: blood. The receptor set was obtained from a man younger than 30 in good health.

This clonotype was picked up a small number of times. The J gene is TRBJ2-7, the V gene TRBV7-2, with D possibly matching TRBD1 (6 bases). The CDR3 loop spans 12 amino acids. Trimming stripped 1 base from V and 6 bases from J, with 7 bases between. CDR1 SGHTA and CDR2 FQGNSA come from the germline V gene. The CDR3 coding sequence is TGTGCCAGCAGCTTAGAACAGGGCGAGCAGTACTTC. It translates to CASSLEQGEQYF.

The chain uses TRBV27 and TRBJ1-5; D might be TRBD1 (5 bases). CDR3 size: 14 residues. CDR1 and CDR2 from the germline V gene are MNHEY and SMNVEV (reference sequence). V lost 4 bases and J 0 bases, leaving 7 bases between the germline ends. The CDR3 sequence: CASSWGNSNQPQHF. The CDR3 DNA reads as TGTGCCAGCAGTTGGGGGAATAGCAATCAGCCCCAGCATTTT.

The gene calls are TRBV29-1 and TRBJ2-3; D may be TRBD2 (5 bases). V was pared by 4 bases and J by 6 bases, with 8 bases between. The V gene's germline CDR1 is SQVTM and CDR2 ANQGSEA. CDR3 length: 11 residues. The CDR3 sequence is CSVARADTQYF. CDR3 bases: TGCAGCGTTGCGAGGGCCGATACGCAGTATTTT.

A single count supports this clonotype. The junction differs from germline at one of its ends, possibly a read error. The V gene is TRBV4-1, the J gene TRBJ2-1, with D possibly matching TRBD2 (5 bases). Germline V gene lookup returns CDR1 MGHRA and CDR2 YSYEKL. The CDR3 loop spans 15 amino acids. For the CDR3, the DNA is TGCGCCAGCAGTCAAGATCCGGGGTCGAACAATGAGCAGTTCTTC. It codes for CASSQDPGSNNEQFF.

In this sample, this clonotype turned up a few times. The CDR3 loop reads CASSPRQGGNTEAFF. Written as DNA, the CDR3 is TGTGCCAGCAGTCCCCGACAGGGGGGAAACACTGAAGCTTTCTTT. The V call is TRBV27, the J call TRBJ1-1, with TRBD1 identical over 9 bases. CDR3 length equals 15 residues. Germline V gene sequence: CDR1 MNHEY, CDR2 SMNVEV (reference sequence). V shed 5 bases, J shed 2 bases, and the junction held 6 bases outside the gene matches.

This clonotype was seen a few times. One end of the junction is discordant with germline, which a read error may explain. This chain uses TRBV20-1 with TRBJ2-3, with D possibly matching TRBD2 (6 bases). The germline gives CDR1 DFQATT, CDR2 SNEGSKA (reference sequence). This CDR3 has 13 residues. The CDR3 DNA is TGCAGTGCTAGAGATACTAGCATAGATACGCAGTATTTT. This translates into CSARDTSIDTQYF.

This chain joins TRBV10-3 and TRBJ2-5; possible D gene TRBD1, 6 bases. TRBJ2-7 explains the end of the DNA better; the J call may be wrong. The CDR3 totals 14 residues. Germline values: CDR1 ENHRY, CDR2 SYGVKD. CDR3: CAISYRDTFYEQYF. As DNA, the CDR3 is TGTGCCATCAGCTACCGGGACACCTTCTACGAGCAGTACTTC.

The chain employs TRBV11-2 and TRBJ2-3, with TRBD2 identical over 10 bases. Germline V CDR1 and CDR2: SGHAT, FQNNGV. This CDR3 has 16 residues. With V trimmed by 1 base and J by 4 bases, 5 bases remained unmatched. Here the CDR3 DNA reads TGTGCCAGCAGCTTAGTTACTAGCGGGGTAGCAGATACGCAGTATTTT. It is translated as CASSLVTSGVADTQYF.

The chain uses TRBV5-1 and TRBJ1-2; no clear D gene. From germline, CDR1 is SGHRS and CDR2 YFSETQ. Trimming cost V 0 bases and J 6 bases, with 15 bases left between them. The CDR3 runs 15 residues. The DNA of the CDR3 is TGCGCCAGCAGCTTGGCCGGGCAAAGGGCGAATGGCTACACCTTC. Encoded protein: CASSLAGQRANGYTF. Full variable domain (outside the CDR3, taken from reference TRBV5-1 and TRBJ1-2): KAGVTQTPRYLIKTRGQQVTLSCSPISGHRSVSWYQQTPGQGLQFLFEYFSETQRNKGNFPGRFSGRQFSNSRSEMNVSTLELGDSALYLCASSLAGQRANGYTFGSGTRLTVV.

This chain links TRBV15 with TRBJ2-5, with TRBD2 as a possible D gene (6 bases). The V end was cut by 0 bases, the J end by 3 bases, with 11 bases between. The CDR3 spans 15 residues. Germline V gives CDR1 LNHNV, CDR2 YYDKDF (reference sequence). The CDR3 protein is CATSRDLGGEETQYF. The CDR3 nucleotides are TGTGCCACCAGCAGAGATCTCGGAGGGGAAGAGACCCAGTACTTC.

This rearrangement joins TRBV5-5 to TRBJ2-5; TRBD2 is a possible D gene (5 bases). The CDR3 contains 14 residues. Trimming removed 0 bases at V and 2 bases at J, with 8 bases between. Looked up from germline, CDR1 is SGHKS and CDR2 is YYEKEE (reference sequence). CDR3 amino acids: CASSLVGRQETQYF. CDR3 in DNA: TGTGCCAGCAGCTTGGTGGGGAGACAAGAGACCCAGTACTTC.

The chain uses TRBV6-4 and TRBJ2-7, with D unclear. Trimming removed 6 bases from V and 5 bases from J, with 11 bases in between. This CDR3 is built from 12 residues. CDR1 is MRHNA and CDR2 is SNTAGT in the germline V gene. For the CDR3, the DNA is TGTGCCAGCAGCTCGTACTCTGACGAGCAGTACTTC. Translated, it gives CASSSYSDEQYF.

This chain uses TRBV27 with TRBJ1-5; 9 bases are a match to TRBD1. V shed 4 bases and J 7 bases; nucleotides not matched to a gene: 5. The CDR3 covers 14 residues. Germline CDR1 and CDR2: MNHEY and SMNVEV (reference sequence). Here the CDR3 DNA reads TGTGCCAGCAGTTCGGGACAGGGCGAACAGCCCCAGCATTTT. This gives the protein CASSSGQGEQPQHF.

This clonotype has only one observation. The chain uses TRBV27 and TRBJ2-5; TRBD2 agrees at 13 bases. This CDR3 has 16 residues. CDR1 and CDR2 from the germline V gene are MNHEY and SMNVEV (reference sequence). Unmatched junction bases numbered 4, after V lost 5 bases and J lost 1 base. CDR3 region: CASSRGTSGIQETQYF. The CDR3 nucleotides are TGTGCCAGCAGTCGAGGGACTAGCGGGATCCAAGAGACCCAGTACTTC.

The chain recombines TRBV2 with TRBJ1-2; TRBD1 is a possible D gene (6 bases). The CDR3 extends over 12 amino acids. The ends were cut back, 3 bases at V and 9 bases at J, with 11 bases in the middle. Germline V gene sequence: CDR1 SNHLY, CDR2 FYNNEI. This CDR3 reads CASSEGQGRYTF. In DNA form, the CDR3 reads TGTGCCAGCAGTGAGGGGCAGGGGCGCTACACCTTC.

This clonotype has more than one count but fewer than ten. In DNA form, the CDR3 reads TGTGCCAGCAGTTTACAGACAGGGAGCTCCTACAATGAGCAGTTCTTC. It yields the protein CASSLQTGSSYNEQFF. The J gene is TRBJ2-1, the V gene TRBV27, with TRBD1 identical over 7 bases. V shed 2 bases, J shed 0 bases, and the junction held 4 bases outside the gene matches. Germline CDR1 and CDR2: MNHEY and SMNVEV (reference sequence). This CDR3 comprises 16 residues.